The 10 T cell receptor beta chains reported below all come from one sample, sequenced in a study of blood T cell repertoires in COVID-19. Clones were read by immunoSEQ multiplex PCR, and TCRdb kept only the in-frame ones, dropping some. The repertoire includes about 75,000 clones, less than 85% of them detected once, and about 2.5% sits in the top ten. The sample was peripheral blood. The origin of the receptors is a human donor with acute or convalescent COVID-19. The donor label of this sample is uncertain.

The J gene is TRBJ2-1, the V gene TRBV7-3, with 7 nucleotides matching TRBD2. Germline trimming cut 0 bases from V and 9 bases from J; bases unmatched to any gene: 11. Germline V gene data show CDR1 as SGHTA and CDR2 as FQGTGA. The CDR3 sequence is 16 residues long. The CDR3, as DNA: TGTGCCAGCAGCTTAACGTCAACCCTCGGCGGGGGTGAGCAGTTCTTC. Protein: CASSLTSTLGGGEQFF.

The rearrangement joins TRBV5-4 to TRBJ2-7; D unresolved. CDR1 SGHNT and CDR2 YYREEE come from the germline V gene (reference sequence). CDR3 length: 16 residues. The V and J ends lost 0 bases and 3 bases respectively, with 16 bases between them. The DNA for the CDR3 is TGTGCCAGCAGCTTGGAAAGGTGGGCTGGATTCTACGAGCAGTACGTC. It translates to CASSLERWAGFYEQYV.

The chain uses TRBV5-1 and TRBJ1-6, with 7 bases lining up with TRBD1. Germline V lookup: CDR1 SGHRS, CDR2 YFSETQ. The CDR3 is 14 amino acids. V gave up 6 bases and J gave up 8 bases; unmatched junction bases: 8. CDR3 DNA sequence: TGCGCCAGCAAAGGGTTAACAGGGGATTCACCCCTCCACTTT. It is translated as CASKGLTGDSPLHF. The full variable domain, with the rest looked up from reference TRBV5-1 and TRBJ1-6, is KAGVTQTPRYLIKTRGQQVTLSCSPISGHRSVSWYQQTPGQGLQFLFEYFSETQRNKGNFPGRFSGRQFSNSRSEMNVSTLELGDSALYLCASKGLTGDSPLHFGNGTRLTVT.

This clone was observed a handful of times. This rearrangement joins TRBV19 to TRBJ2-5; D uncertain. V lost 3 bases and J 5 bases, leaving 10 bases between the germline ends. CDR1 is LNHDA and CDR2 is SQIVND in the germline V gene (reference sequence). This CDR3 has 13 residues. The CDR3 spells CASSIRLRETQYF. The DNA for the CDR3 is TGTGCCAGTAGTATTAGGTTGAGGGAGACCCAGTACTTC.

This clone was picked up a small number of times. The rearrangement links TRBV30 to TRBJ2-7; D is undetermined. Deletions cut 3 bases from V and 3 bases from J, with 12 bases between. CDR1 and CDR2 (germline): GTSNPN, SVGIG (reference sequence). This CDR3 region has 13 residues. The CDR3 loop is CAWSPSGFYEQYF. The DNA of the CDR3 is TGTGCCTGGAGCCCCTCCGGGTTCTACGAGCAGTACTTC.

V usage is TRBV19 and J usage is TRBJ2-3; 7 bases fit TRBD1. From germline, CDR1 is LNHDA and CDR2 SQIVND (reference sequence). The length of the CDR3 is 16 residues. V was pared by 5 bases and J by 1 base, with 9 bases of the junction left unmatched. The CDR3 DNA sequence: TGTGCCAGTAGTCCTCAGAGGGGGCCAGGCACAGATACGCAGTATTTT. It codes for CASSPQRGPGTDTQYF.

The chain employs TRBV11-2 and TRBJ2-2; D is unresolved. The V gene's germline CDR1 is SGHAT and CDR2 FQNNGV. The CDR3 consists of 13 residues. With 5 bases removed from V and 4 bases from J, the gap between germline ends came to 8 bases. The CDR3 DNA is TGTGCCAGCAGCCCCCCCCGCACCGGGGAGCTGTTTTTT. This gives the protein CASSPPRTGELFF. Full variable domain (missing parts from reference TRBV11-2 and TRBJ2-2): EAGVAQSPRYKIIEKRQSVAFWCNPISGHATLYWYQQILGQGPKLLIQFQNNGVVDDSQLPKDRFSAERLKGVDSTLKIQPAKLEDSAVYLCASSPPRTGELFFGEGSRLTVL.

The rearrangement links TRBV29-1 to TRBJ2-1; 9 nucleotides align to TRBD2. The CDR3 sequence is 16 residues long. CDR1 SQVTM and CDR2 ANQGSEA come from the germline V gene. V was clipped by 3 bases and J by 1 base; unmatched bases: 7. The DNA of the CDR3 is TGCAGCGTTGATGGCGTAGCGGGAGTATCCTACAATGAGCAGTTCTTC. It encodes CSVDGVAGVSYNEQFF.

V gene TRBV19 combines with J gene TRBJ1-5, with D maybe TRBD1 (5 bases). Germline-derived CDR1 and CDR2 are LNHDA and SQIVND (reference sequence). The CDR3 is 15 residues long. The V and J ends lost 5 bases and 2 bases respectively, with 13 bases between them. CDR3 sequence reads: CASSADSFGNQPQHF. In DNA, the CDR3 is TGTGCCAGTAGTGCCGACAGCTTTGGCAATCAGCCCCAGCATTTT.

This rearrangement joins TRBV28 to TRBJ2-1; TRBD2 aligns across 7 bases. The germline V gene has CDR1 MDHEN and CDR2 SYDVKM. The CDR3 runs 15 residues. Trimming at V came to 6 bases and at J to 4 bases, leaving 9 bases not matched to a gene. In DNA form, the CDR3 reads TGTGCCAGCAGGCCAACGACTAGCAGATACAATGAGCAGTTCTTC. This translates into CASRPTTSRYNEQFF. Using reference TRBV28 and TRBJ2-1 for the parts outside the CDR3, the full variable domain is DVKVTQSSRYLVKRTGEKVFLECVQDMDHENMFWYRQDPGLGLRLIYFSYDVKMKEKGDIPEGYSVSREKKERFSLILESASTNQTSMYLCASRPTTSRYNEQFFGPGTRLTVL.